The 19 T cell receptor beta chains in this list originate from one sample, sequenced in a study of cytomegalovirus exposure and HLA in healthy donors. The PCR was carried out with 60 Vbeta primers and 13 Jbeta primers. Sequenced by immunoSEQ multiplex PCR; TCRdb stores in-frame clones only, minus some. The sample has under 60,000 clones; approximately 82% are singletons. Sequencing input: PBMCs. These receptor sequences come from a man aged 50 or older in good health and CMV-seronegative.

The chain employs TRBV6-1 and TRBJ2-5; no clear D gene. From germline, CDR1 is MNHNS and CDR2 SASEGT. V was trimmed by 1 base and J by 0 bases, leaving 9 bases between them. The CDR3 loop spans 15 amino acids. The CDR3 loop is CASSEVPKYQETQYF. The CDR3 coding sequence is TGTGCCAGCAGTGAAGTACCTAAGTACCAAGAGACCCAGTACTTC.

In this sample, this clone turned up once. This chain's CDR3 is CASSQDSHKAQGADNEQFF. For the CDR3, the DNA is TGCGCCAGCAGCCAAGATTCTCACAAGGCCCAGGGGGCTGACAATGAGCAGTTCTTC. The V gene is TRBV4-3, the J gene TRBJ2-1; 8 bases agree with TRBD1. V shed 0 bases and J 5 bases; nucleotides not matched to a gene: 15. The CDR3 runs 19 residues. The germline V gene encodes CDR1 LGHNA and CDR2 YSLEER.

This clone was seen a few times. V is TRBV5-1 and J is TRBJ2-3, with D possibly TRBD2 on 6 matching bases. The V gene lost 0 bases and the J gene lost 5 bases, with 16 bases spanning the gap. Germline values: CDR1 SGHRS, CDR2 YFSETQ. This CDR3 contains 16 residues. The CDR3 coding sequence is TGCGCCAGCAGCTTGGGTCGGGGAGGTGGTGGAGATACGCAGTATTTT. Translated: CASSLGRGGGGDTQYF.

The chain is built from TRBV4-3 and TRBJ2-5; 8 nucleotides line up with TRBD2. V lost 2 bases, J lost 4 bases, and 6 bases stayed unmatched. This CDR3 comprises 15 residues. CDR1 and CDR2 from the germline V gene are LGHNA and YSLEER. The CDR3 sequence is CASSQRRGGLETQYF. CDR3 coding DNA: TGCGCCAGCAGCCAACGACGGGGGGGCCTAGAGACCCAGTACTTC.

V is TRBV5-6 and J is TRBJ2-4; possible D gene TRBD2, 7 bases. The CDR3 has 19 amino acids. Germline V gene sequence: CDR1 SGHDT, CDR2 YYEEEE. V lost 3 bases and J 2 bases, leaving 24 bases between the germline ends. CDR3 nucleotides: TGTGCCAGCAGCTCCCGTATTGAGGGGGGGTTTGGAACCAAAAACATTCAGTACTTC. Its translation: CASSSRIEGGFGTKNIQYF. The full variable domain, in which reference TRBV5-6 and TRBJ2-4 provide the parts outside the CDR3, is DAGVTQSPTHLIKTRGQQVTLRCSPKSGHDTVSWYQQALGQGPQFIFQYYEEEERQRGNFPDRFSGHQFPNYSSELNVNALLLGDSALYLCASSSRIEGGFGTKNIQYFGAGTRLSVL.

The chain recombines TRBV27 with TRBJ2-1, with TRBD1 as a possible D gene (6 bases). CDR3 length equals 14 residues. Germline values: CDR1 MNHEY, CDR2 SMNVEV (reference sequence). V was pared by 9 bases and J by 7 bases, with 19 bases between. CDR3 bases: TGTGCCAGTGCGCGGATACAGGGATCTAATGAGCAGTTCTTC. Protein: CASARIQGSNEQFF.

The chain links TRBV4-3 to TRBJ2-3; 9 bases are a match to TRBD1. Germline assignment: CDR1 LGHNA and CDR2 YSLEER. V dropped 2 bases and J dropped 3; count of bases not matched to a gene: 9. This CDR3 spans 17 amino acids. CDR3 residues: CASSQLTGQGETDTQYF. CDR3 DNA: TGCGCCAGCAGCCAACTCACGGGACAGGGAGAGACAGATACGCAGTATTTT.

V and J are TRBV14 and TRBJ2-5, with 10 bases that match TRBD2. The V and J ends lost 1 base and 2 bases, in that order; junction bases with no gene match: 4. Per germline, CDR1 SGHDN and CDR2 FVKESK. This CDR3 contains 16 residues. The CDR3 DNA follows: TGTGCCAGCAGCCAAGGTCTAGCGGGAGTACAAGAGACCCAGTACTTC. Amino acid sequence: CASSQGLAGVQETQYF.

For the CDR3, the DNA is TGTGCCAGCAGGGGGACAGAAAAACTGTTTTTT. Its protein product is CASRGTEKLFF. This chain connects TRBV28 to TRBJ1-4, with TRBD1 as a possible D gene (6 bases). Trimming left V 6 bases short and J 8 bases short, with 7 bases between. This CDR3 comprises 11 residues. Germline CDR1 reads MDHEN; CDR2 reads SYDVKM.

This clone appeared once. At one end the junction does not follow the germline gene, possibly because of a read error. Other DNA sequences of this sample code for an identical CDR3. The chain is built from TRBV19 and TRBJ1-1, with 7 bases fitting TRBD1. Looked up from germline, CDR1 is LNHDA and CDR2 is SQIVND (reference sequence). The CDR3 spans 16 residues. CDR3 sequence (DNA): TGCGCCAGTCGAATGAGTGGACAGGCCCGGGGCACTGAAGCTTTCTTT. Its translation: CASRMSGQARGTEAFF.

The V call is TRBV23-1, the J call TRBJ2-3; D is perhaps TRBD1 (5 bases). TRBV23-1 is classed as an ORF, of uncertain function. The CDR3 covers 16 residues. V was shortened by 6 bases and J by 0 bases, with 16 bases between the two germline ends. CDR3 bases: TGCGCCAGCAGCCATAAACCCCCAGGGAGCACAGATACGCAGTATTTT. It translates to CASSHKPPGSTDTQYF.

V gene TRBV28 combines with J gene TRBJ1-6; possibly TRBD1 for D (6 bases). From germline, CDR1 is MDHEN and CDR2 SYDVKM. V was trimmed by 7 bases and J by 0 bases, leaving 19 bases between them. This CDR3 comprises 18 residues. This CDR3 reads CASIQDSLRSSYNSPLHF. The CDR3 DNA is TGTGCCAGCATCCAGGACAGCCTACGAAGCTCCTATAATTCACCCCTCCACTTT. Combining the CDR3 with reference TRBV28 and TRBJ1-6 gives the whole variable domain DVKVTQSSRYLVKRTGEKVFLECVQDMDHENMFWYRQDPGLGLRLIYFSYDVKMKEKGDIPEGYSVSREKKERFSLILESASTNQTSMYLCASIQDSLRSSYNSPLHFGNGTRLTVT.

This clone was detected only once. The chain uses TRBV5-1 and TRBJ2-2, with 9 bases aligning to TRBD1. The CDR3 is 19 residues long. CDR1 is SGHRS, CDR2 YFSETQ, per germline. V lost 4 bases to trimming and J lost 2 bases; unmatched junction nucleotides: 15. CDR3 in amino acids: CASSLWPFTGQGNTGELFF. In DNA form, the CDR3 reads TGCGCCAGCAGCCTTTGGCCGTTTACGGGACAGGGTAACACCGGGGAGCTGTTTTTT. Variable domain in full (rest from reference TRBV5-1 and TRBJ2-2): KAGVTQTPRYLIKTRGQQVTLSCSPISGHRSVSWYQQTPGQGLQFLFEYFSETQRNKGNFPGRFSGRQFSNSRSEMNVSTLELGDSALYLCASSLWPFTGQGNTGELFFGEGSRLTVL.

V usage is TRBV14 and J usage is TRBJ1-2; the D is unclear. The V gene's germline CDR1 is SGHDN and CDR2 FVKESK. The ends were cut back, 6 bases at V and 8 bases at J, with 16 bases in the middle. This CDR3 is built from 13 residues. As DNA, the CDR3 is TGTGCCAGCAGGCCGGGATCGATTTACGGCTACACCTTC. Protein: CASRPGSIYGYTF.

The chain combines TRBV7-3 with TRBJ1-1; perhaps TRBD1 as D (6 bases). Germline CDR1 and CDR2: SGHTA and FQGTGA. CDR3 length: 13 amino acids. Between the trimmed V and J ends, which lost 8 bases and 2 bases, there was a span of 12 bases. The CDR3: CASAPGANTEAFF. In nucleotides, the CDR3 is TGTGCCAGCGCTCCAGGGGCAAACACTGAAGCTTTCTTT.

This CDR3 reads CASSLMNFQETQYF. DNA for the CDR3: TGTGCCAGCAGTTTAATGAACTTCCAAGAGACCCAGTACTTC. V gene TRBV28 combines with J gene TRBJ2-5; D is unclear. Germline V CDR1 and CDR2: MDHEN, SYDVKM. The V gene lost 2 bases and the J gene lost 1 base, with 8 bases spanning the gap. The CDR3 runs to 14 residues.

This clone was found a few times. The chain has TRBV18 and TRBJ1-1, with a possible D match to TRBD1 (6 bases). Germline lookup yields CDR1 KGHSH and CDR2 LQKENI. V lost 3 bases and J lost 4, with 15 bases in between. This CDR3 comprises 15 residues. CDR3 sequence: CASSPMDSLITEAFF. The CDR3 bases are TGTGCCAGCTCACCCATGGACAGTTTAATCACTGAAGCTTTCTTT.

This chain uses TRBV28 with TRBJ1-1; 12 bases agree with TRBD1. Germline V gene lookup returns CDR1 MDHEN and CDR2 SYDVKM. Germline trimming cut 7 bases from V and 9 bases from J; bases unmatched to any gene: 18. The CDR3 consists of 17 residues. The DNA of the CDR3 is TGTGCCAGCAACCTATCCGGGACAGGGGGCCTCATGGGGCAAGCTTTCTTT. Its protein is CASNLSGTGGLMGQAFF.

The genes are TRBV7-3 and TRBJ2-3; tentative D call: TRBD1 (5 bases). V was trimmed by 2 bases and J by 0 bases, leaving 6 bases between them. Germline loops: CDR1 SGHTA, CDR2 FQGTGA. This CDR3 contains 14 residues. The CDR3 loop is CASSLGASTDTQYF. Written as DNA, the CDR3 is TGTGCCAGCAGCTTAGGGGCTAGCACAGATACGCAGTATTTT.